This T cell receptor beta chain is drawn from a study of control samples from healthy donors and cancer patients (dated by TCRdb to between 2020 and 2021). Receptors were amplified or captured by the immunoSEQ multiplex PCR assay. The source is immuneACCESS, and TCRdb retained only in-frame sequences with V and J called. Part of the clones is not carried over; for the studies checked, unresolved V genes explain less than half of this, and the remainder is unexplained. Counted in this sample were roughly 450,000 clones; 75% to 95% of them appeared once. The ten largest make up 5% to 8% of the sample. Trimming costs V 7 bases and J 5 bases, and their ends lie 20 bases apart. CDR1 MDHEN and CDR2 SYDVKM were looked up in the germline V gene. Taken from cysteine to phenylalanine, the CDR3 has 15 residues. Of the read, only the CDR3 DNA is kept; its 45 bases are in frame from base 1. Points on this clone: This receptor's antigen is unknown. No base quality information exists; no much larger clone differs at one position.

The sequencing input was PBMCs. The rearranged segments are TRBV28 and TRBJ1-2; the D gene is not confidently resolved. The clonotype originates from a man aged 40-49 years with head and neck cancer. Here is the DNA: TGTGCCAGCAACCTGGCTAAAGTCGCAGTTTATGGCTACACCTTC. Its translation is CASNLAKVAVYGYTF.